The 17 T cell receptor beta chains in this list originate from one sample, sequenced in a study of OX40 agonist ivuxolimab in advanced cancers. Method: immunoSEQ multiplex PCR; TCRdb's copy keeps in-frame clones and lacks some. The repertoire has nearly 90,000 clones, about 83% of them found once; the top ten carry roughly 1.6%. Source: CD4+ or CD8+ T cells sorted from blood, taken in a trial of the OX40 agonist ivuxolimab. All receptors come from an adult with an advanced solid tumor such as melanoma, head and neck, liver or kidney cancer.

The J gene is TRBJ2-2, the V gene TRBV29-1; tentative D call: TRBD1 (5 bases). The length of the CDR3 is 13 residues. Germline V gene data show CDR1 as SQVTM and CDR2 as ANQGSEA. V lost 3 bases, J lost 6 bases, and 11 bases lay in between. The CDR3 protein is CSVDKTDAGELFF. In nucleotides, the CDR3 is TGCAGCGTTGATAAGACAGACGCCGGGGAGCTGTTTTTT.

The V call is TRBV9, the J call TRBJ2-1, with TRBD2 matching over 7 bases. The length of the CDR3 is 15 residues. With V trimmed by 0 bases and J by 2 bases, 2 bases remained unmatched. Germline V gene sequence: CDR1 SGDLS, CDR2 YYNGEE. Written as DNA, the CDR3 is TGTGCCAGCAGCGTAGGGGAGGGACCCTACAATGAGCAGTTCTTC. It encodes CASSVGEGPYNEQFF.

V is TRBV29-1 and J is TRBJ1-4, with unresolved D. CDR3 length: 12 amino acids. Germline V lookup: CDR1 SQVTM, CDR2 ANQGSEA. V was shortened by 4 bases and J by 2 bases, with 5 bases between the two germline ends. The CDR3 loop reads CSVGSTNEKLFF. The CDR3 nucleotides are TGCAGCGTTGGATCCACTAATGAAAAACTGTTTTTT.

The rearrangement uses TRBV2 and TRBJ1-6, with D hard to call. Trimming pared 3 bases from V and 7 bases from J, leaving 7 bases between. The CDR3 covers 13 residues. Germline values: CDR1 SNHLY, CDR2 FYNNEI. CDR3 nucleotides: TGTGCCAGCAGTGATCCGGGGAATTCACCCCTCCACTTT. Residues: CASSDPGNSPLHF.

J is TRBJ1-4 and V is TRBV11-2; tentative D call: TRBD1 (5 bases). Germline V gene lookup returns CDR1 SGHAT and CDR2 FQNNGV. The CDR3 runs 15 residues. The V and J ends lost 1 base and 4 bases respectively, with 10 bases between them. The CDR3 protein is CASSLGIGDNEKLFF. In DNA form, the CDR3 reads TGTGCCAGCAGCTTAGGGATAGGGGATAATGAAAAACTGTTTTTT.

This clone was seen just once. The CDR3 spells CASSRNLRGAGTNTIYF. CDR3 nucleotides: TGTGCCAGCAGCCGAAACCTCCGGGGGGCTGGTACGAACACCATATATTTT. The chain couples TRBV14 to TRBJ1-3; TRBD1 might be the D (6 bases). The CDR3 has 17 amino acids. V lost 4 bases to trimming and J lost 7 bases, with 23 bases between them. CDR1 and CDR2 from the germline V gene are SGHDN and FVKESK.

The chain's CDR3 is CASIAGGANQPQHF. In DNA, the CDR3 is TGTGCCAGCATCGCGGGAGGGGCTAATCAGCCCCAGCATTTT. J is TRBJ1-5 and V is TRBV28, with D tentatively TRBD1 (5 bases). Germline V gene lookup returns CDR1 MDHEN and CDR2 SYDVKM. V was pared by 7 bases and J by 4 bases, with 14 bases between. The CDR3 covers 14 residues. The full variable domain, its missing parts supplied by reference TRBV28 and TRBJ1-5, is DVKVTQSSRYLVKRTGEKVFLECVQDMDHENMFWYRQDPGLGLRLIYFSYDVKMKEKGDIPEGYSVSREKKERFSLILESASTNQTSMYLCASIAGGANQPQHFGDGTRLSIL.

The genes are TRBV19 and TRBJ2-1; perhaps D is TRBD1 or TRBD2 (5 bases each). The CDR3 runs to 14 residues. In germline, CDR1 is LNHDA, CDR2 SQIVND (reference sequence). V was pared by 4 bases and J by 8 bases, with 15 bases between. This CDR3 is CASSTTGTGDEQFF. DNA for the CDR3: TGTGCCAGTAGTACTACCGGGACCGGGGATGAGCAGTTCTTC.

This clone was observed a few times. The J gene is TRBJ1-2, the V gene TRBV5-1; the D is unclear. Trimming shortened V by 0 bases and J by 12 bases, and 15 bases separated the two germline ends. Germline CDR1 is SGHRS and CDR2 is YFSETQ. This CDR3 has 13 residues. The CDR3 DNA follows: TGCGCCAGCAGCTTGGCCGGGAGGGCCTGGGACACCTTC. It codes for CASSLAGRAWDTF.

This clone was counted a single time. V and J are TRBV6-1 and TRBJ2-1, with D perhaps assigned TRBD1 or TRBD2 (7 bases each). Trimming left V 6 bases short and J 9 bases short, with 18 bases between. CDR3 length: 14 amino acids. In germline, CDR1 is MNHNS, CDR2 SASEGT. This CDR3 is CASRSQGGVGEQFF. The CDR3 DNA sequence: TGTGCCAGCAGGTCCCAGGGGGGGGTAGGTGAGCAGTTCTTC.

The chain is built from TRBV7-3 and TRBJ2-1; 8 bases align to TRBD2. V shed 4 bases and J 9 bases; nucleotides not matched to a gene: 8. The germline V gene has CDR1 SGHTA and CDR2 FQGTGA. This CDR3 is built from 14 residues. CDR3 sequence: CASSSGLVISEQFF. In DNA, the CDR3 is TGTGCCAGCAGCTCGGGACTAGTTATTAGTGAGCAGTTCTTC.

CDR3 protein: CASSQVRGNTGELFF. In nucleotides, the CDR3 is TGTGCCAGCAGCCAAGTTAGGGGCAACACCGGGGAGCTGTTTTTT. The rearrangement links TRBV4-2 to TRBJ2-2; a possible D gene is TRBD1 (5 bases). The CDR3 covers 15 residues. CDR1 is LGHNA and CDR2 is YNFKEQ in the germline V gene. Trimming cost V 1 base and J 2 bases, with 8 bases left between them.

The sample holds a few counts of this clone. The rearrangement joins TRBV11-1 to TRBJ2-2, with 7 bases fitting TRBD2. Trimming at V came to 0 bases and at J to 3 bases, leaving 4 bases not matched to a gene. CDR3 length equals 16 residues. Germline V gives CDR1 SGHAT, CDR2 FQDESV (reference sequence). DNA of the CDR3: TGTGCCAGCAGCTTAGCGCTAGCGGCCTACACCGGGGAGCTGTTTTTT. Its protein product is CASSLALAAYTGELFF. The full variable domain, rest sourced from reference TRBV11-1 and TRBJ2-2, is EAEVAQSPRYKITEKSQAVAFWCDPISGHATLYWYRQILGQGPELLVQFQDESVVDDSQLPKDRFSAERLKGVDSTLKIQPAELGDSAMYLCASSLALAAYTGELFFGEGSRLTVL.

This clone has just one count. V and J are TRBV6-1 and TRBJ2-4, with 7 bases fitting TRBD1. From germline, CDR1 is MNHNS and CDR2 SASEGT. Trimming at V came to 7 bases and at J to 8 bases, leaving 11 bases not matched to a gene. This CDR3 has 14 residues. In nucleotides, the CDR3 is TGTGCCAGCAACACCGACAGGGTGTGGGACATTCAGTACTTC. It is translated as CASNTDRVWDIQYF.

J is TRBJ2-2 and V is TRBV11-2, with 7 bases that match TRBD2. The CDR3 covers 15 residues. Losses at the gene ends were 5 bases for V and 5 bases for J; bases not matched to a gene: 8. Germline CDR1 is SGHAT and CDR2 is FQNNGV. The chain's CDR3 is CASSVTTGGTGELFF. The CDR3 nucleotides are TGTGCCAGCAGCGTAACTACGGGAGGTACCGGGGAGCTGTTTTTT.

J is TRBJ1-1 and V is TRBV27; possibly TRBD1 for D (5 bases). The CDR3 extends over 16 amino acids. V lost 2 bases to trimming and J lost 1 base, with 14 bases between them. Germline-derived CDR1 and CDR2 are MNHEY and SMNVEV (reference sequence). Written as DNA, the CDR3 is TGTGCCAGCAGTTTAGGTAGGGCAGGGCGGAACACTGAAGCTTTCTTT. It encodes CASSLGRAGRNTEAFF.

This clone came up once. The chain is built from TRBV5-4 and TRBJ2-7, with D perhaps TRBD2 (6 bases). The CDR3 sequence is 15 residues long. From germline, CDR1 is SGHNT and CDR2 YYREEE (reference sequence). V lost 0 bases and J 1 base, leaving 11 bases between the germline ends. In nucleotides, the CDR3 is TGTGCCAGCAGCTTGGAGGCGGGGAAGTCCTACGAGCAGTACTTC. Protein sequence: CASSLEAGKSYEQYF.